This T cell receptor (beta chain) is from a study of shared clonotypes between healthy human individuals. As concerns this clone: Its antigen remains unidentified.

Study-level points and caveats: Tissue TCR repertoires likely differ from these blood-only repertoires. Generally, naive subsets came out with larger estimated richness than memory subsets. Few donors restricted represented genetic and exposure-history diversity.

TCRdb's copy holds only in-frame clones and misses some; the assay was immunoSEQ multiplex PCR. Here the sample spans 650,000 to 800,000 clones, 55% to 80% being singletons. Germline V lookup: CDR1 MNHNY, CDR2 SVGAGI (reference sequence). The CDR3 contains 16 residues. After removal of 2 bases from V and 5 bases from J, the junction contained 9 bases not matched to a gene. Among the donors, all were Caucasian adults who lived in Nashville, Tennessee. The sample was memory CD4+ T cells sorted from blood. As to subset: CD45RA-negative fraction. The rearrangement links TRBV6-6 to TRBJ2-7, with 10 bases identical to TRBD2. The TCR originated in a woman between 25 and 40 years old in good health. The DNA of the CDR3 is TGTGCCAGCAGTTACCCCCTAGCGGGAGTGGTCCACGAGCAGTACTTC. Its translation: CASSYPLAGVVHEQYF.